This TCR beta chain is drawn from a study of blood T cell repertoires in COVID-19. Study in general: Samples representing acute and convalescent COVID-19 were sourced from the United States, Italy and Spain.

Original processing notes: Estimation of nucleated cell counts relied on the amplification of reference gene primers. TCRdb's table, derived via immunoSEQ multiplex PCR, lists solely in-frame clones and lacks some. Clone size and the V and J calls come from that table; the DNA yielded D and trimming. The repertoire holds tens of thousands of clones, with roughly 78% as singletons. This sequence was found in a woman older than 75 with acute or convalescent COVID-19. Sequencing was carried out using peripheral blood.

As DNA, the CDR3 is TGTGCCAGCAGCTTAGTGGCTAGCGGGGGGGCGAGTGAGCAGTTCTTC. Protein sequence: CASSLVASGGASEQFF. The rearrangement uses TRBV7-2 and TRBJ2-1, with 12 bases lining up with TRBD2. Germline V gene lookup returns CDR1 SGHTA and CDR2 FQGNSA. With V trimmed by 1 base and J by 9 bases, 7 bases remained unmatched. The CDR3 contains 16 residues.